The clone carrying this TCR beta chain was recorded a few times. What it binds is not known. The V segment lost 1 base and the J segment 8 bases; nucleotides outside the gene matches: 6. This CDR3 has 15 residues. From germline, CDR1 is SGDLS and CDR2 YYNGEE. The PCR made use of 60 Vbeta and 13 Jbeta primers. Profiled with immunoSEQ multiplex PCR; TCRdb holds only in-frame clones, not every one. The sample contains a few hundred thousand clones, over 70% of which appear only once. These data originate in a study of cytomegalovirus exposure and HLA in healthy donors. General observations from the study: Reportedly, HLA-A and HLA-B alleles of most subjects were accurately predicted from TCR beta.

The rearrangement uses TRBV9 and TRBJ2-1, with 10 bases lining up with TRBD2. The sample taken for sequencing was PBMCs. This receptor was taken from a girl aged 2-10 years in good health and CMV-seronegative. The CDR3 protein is CASSVRSGGVDEQFF. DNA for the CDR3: TGTGCCAGCAGCGTAAGAAGCGGGGGGGTCGATGAGCAGTTCTTC. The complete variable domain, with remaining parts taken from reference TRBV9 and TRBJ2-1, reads DSGVTQTPKHLITATGQRVTLRCSPRSGDLSVYWYQQSLDQGLQFLIQYYNGEERAKGNILERFSAQQFPDLHSELNLSSLELGDSALYFCASSVRSGGVDEQFFGPGTRLTVL.